Below, 18 T cell receptor beta chains from the same sample are listed, as sequenced in a study of blood T cell repertoires in COVID-19. TCRdb's copy holds only in-frame clones and misses some; the assay was immunoSEQ multiplex PCR. Here the sample spans around 94,000 clones, more than 75% being singletons. Sequencing was done on a sample of peripheral blood. All receptors come from a human donor in a cohort sampled during active COVID-19.

V is TRBV7-2 and J is TRBJ2-7; the match to TRBD2 covers 9 bases. Trimming cost V 3 bases and J 3 bases; bases outside gene matches: 6. This CDR3 is built from 15 residues. Germline V gives CDR1 SGHTA, CDR2 FQGNSA. In DNA, the CDR3 is TGTGCCAGCAGCTTCCAGGGTAGCGGGGGCTACGAGCAGTACTTC. This gives the protein CASSFQGSGGYEQYF.

The chain is built from TRBV28 and TRBJ2-7, with 8 bases identical to TRBD1. The germline V gene has CDR1 MDHEN and CDR2 SYDVKM. The length of the CDR3 is 14 residues. V lost 6 bases, J lost 0 bases, and 4 bases stayed unmatched. CDR3 in DNA: TGTGCCAGCAGGCCGGGACAGGCCTCCTACGAGCAGTACTTC. This sequence encodes CASRPGQASYEQYF.

J is TRBJ1-5 and V is TRBV28, with D perhaps matching TRBD1 (6 bases). Trimming stripped 8 bases from V and 0 bases from J, with 11 bases between. There are 14 residues in the CDR3. Per germline, CDR1 MDHEN and CDR2 SYDVKM. The CDR3 DNA is TGTGCCAGCCGGACAGCCCATAGCAATCAGCCCCAGCATTTT. This translates into CASRTAHSNQPQHF.

The chain has TRBV24-1 and TRBJ2-3; 11 nucleotides match TRBD2. Trimming removed 3 bases from V and 5 bases from J; junction bases left unmatched: 6. CDR1 and CDR2 (germline): KGHDR, SFDVKD. The CDR3 spans 16 residues. The CDR3 is CATSDVLAGVGDTQYF. The CDR3 region has the DNA TGTGCCACCAGTGATGTACTAGCGGGGGTAGGAGATACGCAGTATTTT.

The V and J genes are TRBV6-1 and TRBJ1-3; D gene uncertain. This CDR3 comprises 19 residues. Germline values: CDR1 MNHNS, CDR2 SASEGT. The V and J ends lost 0 bases and 0 bases respectively, with 18 bases between them. For the CDR3, the DNA is TGTGCCAGCAGTGAAGCCGAGACCCGAGGGATCAACTCTGGAAACACCATATATTTT. It codes for CASSEAETRGINSGNTIYF.

V usage is TRBV7-3 and J usage is TRBJ2-3, with 10 bases that match TRBD2. Germline CDR1 is SGHTA and CDR2 is FQGTGA. Trimming removed 2 bases from V and 3 bases from J; junction bases left unmatched: 2. This CDR3 comprises 15 residues. DNA for the CDR3: TGTGCCAGCAGCTTAGGACTAGCGGCAACAGATACGCAGTATTTT. It codes for CASSLGLAATDTQYF.

The chain uses TRBV27 and TRBJ2-6; 8 positions match TRBD1. Germline V gene sequence: CDR1 MNHEY, CDR2 SMNVEV (reference sequence). Germline trimming cut 5 bases from V and 0 bases from J; bases unmatched to any gene: 9. The CDR3 sequence is 18 residues long. In DNA form, the CDR3 reads TGTGCCAGCAGTCGCAGGGACAGGTTTCTCTCTGGGGCCAACGTCCTGACTTTC. This translates into CASSRRDRFLSGANVLTF.

This chain connects TRBV24-1 to TRBJ1-1; no definite D call. The CDR3 has 18 amino acids. Per germline, CDR1 KGHDR and CDR2 SFDVKD. Deletions cut 2 bases from V and 3 bases from J, with 21 bases between. The CDR3 bases are TGTGCCACCAGTGATTCCTCCCACTGGATTACCGGGGACACTGAAGCTTTCTTT. Translated: CATSDSSHWITGDTEAFF.

The V gene is TRBV5-1, the J gene TRBJ1-1; the D gene is possibly TRBD1 (5 bases). The V and J ends lost 1 base and 3 bases respectively, with 10 bases between them. This CDR3 region has 14 residues. Germline V gene data show CDR1 as SGHRS and CDR2 as YFSETQ. The CDR3 reads CASSLYGGDTEAFF. In DNA, the CDR3 is TGCGCCAGCAGCTTGTACGGAGGGGACACTGAAGCTTTCTTT.

The chain combines TRBV19 with TRBJ2-1; D is perhaps TRBD1 (5 bases). Trimming shortened V by 5 bases and J by 9 bases, and 23 bases separated the two germline ends. The CDR3 length is 16 residues. The V gene's germline CDR1 is LNHDA and CDR2 SQIVND (reference sequence). The CDR3 here is CASSHGRRATSIEQFF. CDR3 sequence (DNA): TGTGCCAGTAGTCATGGGCGCAGGGCTACGTCCATTGAGCAGTTCTTC.

This clone was picked up one time. V and J are TRBV5-4 and TRBJ2-5, with TRBD2 matching 9 bases. The CDR3 is made up of 15 amino acids. CDR1 and CDR2 from the germline V gene are SGHNT and YYREEE (reference sequence). J lost 2 bases, V lost 7 bases, and 9 bases had no gene match. The CDR3 DNA reads TGTGCCAGCGCCCTGGGAGCGGGGGGACAAGAGACCCAGTACTTC. This encodes CASALGAGGQETQYF.

The chain is built from TRBV19 and TRBJ1-5; 8 nucleotides match TRBD1. This CDR3 is built from 13 residues. Trimming cost V 6 bases and J 6 bases; bases outside gene matches: 4. Germline lookup yields CDR1 LNHDA and CDR2 SQIVND (reference sequence). The CDR3 DNA is TGTGCCAGTAGCGGACAGGGCGGTCAGCCCCAGCATTTT. Protein product: CASSGQGGQPQHF. The entire variable domain, with the rest obtained from reference TRBV19 and TRBJ1-5, is as follows: DGGITQSPKYLFRKEGQNVTLSCEQNLNHDAMYWYRQDPGQGLRLIYYSQIVNDFQKGDIAEGYSVSREKKESFPLTVTSAQKNPTAFYLCASSGQGGQPQHFGDGTRLSIL.

The V gene is TRBV28, the J gene TRBJ1-5; 9 bases map to TRBD1. Germline CDR1 and CDR2: MDHEN and SYDVKM. V lost 7 bases, J lost 5 bases, and 3 bases stayed unmatched. The CDR3 sequence is 13 residues long. CDR3 DNA: TGTGCCAGCATGGGACAGGGTCATCAGCCCCAGCATTTT. Amino acid sequence: CASMGQGHQPQHF.

The chain has TRBV11-2 and TRBJ2-1, with D tentatively TRBD1 (6 bases). Germline assignment: CDR1 SGHAT and CDR2 FQNNGV. Trimming removed 2 bases from V and 7 bases from J, with 12 bases in between. The CDR3 extends over 14 amino acids. CDR3 residues: CASSLPSRGNEQFF. The CDR3 region has the DNA TGTGCCAGCAGCTTACCCAGCAGGGGTAATGAGCAGTTCTTC.

The rearrangement joins TRBV7-9 to TRBJ1-2; no definite D call. This CDR3 spans 14 amino acids. V was clipped by 2 bases and J by 0 bases, with 7 bases between them. CDR1 and CDR2 (germline): SEHNR, FQNEAQ (reference sequence). CDR3 loop: CASSLRGTNYGYTF. The CDR3 DNA reads as TGTGCCAGCAGCTTACGGGGAACTAACTATGGCTACACCTTC. Based on the CDR3 plus reference TRBV7-9 and TRBJ1-2, the full variable domain is DTGVSQNPRHKITKRGQNVTFRCDPISEHNRLYWYRQTLGQGPEFLTYFQNEAQLEKSRLLSDRFSAERPKGSFSTLEIQRTEQGDSAMYLCASSLRGTNYGYTFGSGTRLTVV.

The chain links TRBV2 to TRBJ2-7, with D tentatively TRBD1 (6 bases). Germline V gene sequence: CDR1 SNHLY, CDR2 FYNNEI. The ends were cut back, 6 bases at V and 2 bases at J, with 17 bases in the middle. The CDR3 sequence is 15 residues long. CDR3: CASRGRQEIAYEQYF. CDR3 in DNA: TGTGCCAGCAGAGGGAGACAGGAGATCGCCTACGAGCAGTACTTC.

The sample holds a few counts of this clone. The V gene is TRBV19, the J gene TRBJ1-1, with 8 positions matching TRBD1. The junction had 6 bases not matched to a gene; V was cut back by 6 bases and J by 0 bases. The CDR3 runs 15 residues. Germline CDR1 and CDR2: LNHDA and SQIVND (reference sequence). The CDR3 region has the DNA TGTGCCAGTAGCTCCCAGGGACAGGTGAACACTGAAGCTTTCTTT. Amino acids: CASSSQGQVNTEAFF.

CDR3 bases: TGTGCCAGCAGTGAGATGACAGGGGACCTCTCACCCCTCCACTTT. It translates to CASSEMTGDLSPLHF. V gene TRBV6-4 combines with J gene TRBJ1-6, with TRBD1 identical over 8 bases. Trimming cost V 3 bases and J 10 bases; bases outside gene matches: 8. This CDR3 is 15 amino acids long. Per germline, CDR1 MRHNA and CDR2 SNTAGT.